The clone carrying this TCR beta chain was detected a few times. No antigen is known for it. A single record per CDR3 protein comes from TCRdb applying MiXCR to the RT-PCR reads. The table lists 560,000 or so distinct CDR3 sequences, around 8% of them singletons. These data are taken from a study of response to subunit inactivated influenza vaccine. Study findings and constraints: Each seasonal influenza vaccination, the authors suggested, recruits few new T cells.

The CDR3 runs 17 residues. Trimming removed 6 bases from V and 2 bases from J; junction bases left unmatched: 9. Germline values: CDR1 MNHNS, CDR2 SASEGT. The clonotype originates from a man aged 50 to 69 who received an inactivated influenza vaccine. The specimen comprised PBMCs from blood, sampled 23 to 25 months after vaccination. The J gene is TRBJ2-5, the V gene TRBV6-1; 13 bases line up with TRBD2. The CDR3 here is CASRPGLAGRTQETQYF. In nucleotides, the CDR3 is TGTGCCAGCAGACCGGGACTAGCGGGGAGAACTCAAGAGACCCAGTACTTC.